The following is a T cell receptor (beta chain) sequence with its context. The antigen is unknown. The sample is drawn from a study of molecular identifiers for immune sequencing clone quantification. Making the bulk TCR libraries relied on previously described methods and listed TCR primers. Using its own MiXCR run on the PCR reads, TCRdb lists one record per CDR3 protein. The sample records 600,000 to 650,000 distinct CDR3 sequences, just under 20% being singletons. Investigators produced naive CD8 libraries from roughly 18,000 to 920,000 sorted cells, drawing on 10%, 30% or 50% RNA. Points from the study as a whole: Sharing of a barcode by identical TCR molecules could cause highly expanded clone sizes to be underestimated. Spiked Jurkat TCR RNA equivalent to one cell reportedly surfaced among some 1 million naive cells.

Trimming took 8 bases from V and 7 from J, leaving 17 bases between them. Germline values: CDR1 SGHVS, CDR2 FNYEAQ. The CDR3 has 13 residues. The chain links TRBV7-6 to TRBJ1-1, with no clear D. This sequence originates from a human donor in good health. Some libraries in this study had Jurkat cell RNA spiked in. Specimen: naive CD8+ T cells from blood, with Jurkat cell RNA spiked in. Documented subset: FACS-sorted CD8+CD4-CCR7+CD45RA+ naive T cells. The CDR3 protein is CASQNLRGGEAFF. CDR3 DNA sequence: TGTGCCAGCCAAAATTTACGGGGAGGTGAAGCTTTCTTT.